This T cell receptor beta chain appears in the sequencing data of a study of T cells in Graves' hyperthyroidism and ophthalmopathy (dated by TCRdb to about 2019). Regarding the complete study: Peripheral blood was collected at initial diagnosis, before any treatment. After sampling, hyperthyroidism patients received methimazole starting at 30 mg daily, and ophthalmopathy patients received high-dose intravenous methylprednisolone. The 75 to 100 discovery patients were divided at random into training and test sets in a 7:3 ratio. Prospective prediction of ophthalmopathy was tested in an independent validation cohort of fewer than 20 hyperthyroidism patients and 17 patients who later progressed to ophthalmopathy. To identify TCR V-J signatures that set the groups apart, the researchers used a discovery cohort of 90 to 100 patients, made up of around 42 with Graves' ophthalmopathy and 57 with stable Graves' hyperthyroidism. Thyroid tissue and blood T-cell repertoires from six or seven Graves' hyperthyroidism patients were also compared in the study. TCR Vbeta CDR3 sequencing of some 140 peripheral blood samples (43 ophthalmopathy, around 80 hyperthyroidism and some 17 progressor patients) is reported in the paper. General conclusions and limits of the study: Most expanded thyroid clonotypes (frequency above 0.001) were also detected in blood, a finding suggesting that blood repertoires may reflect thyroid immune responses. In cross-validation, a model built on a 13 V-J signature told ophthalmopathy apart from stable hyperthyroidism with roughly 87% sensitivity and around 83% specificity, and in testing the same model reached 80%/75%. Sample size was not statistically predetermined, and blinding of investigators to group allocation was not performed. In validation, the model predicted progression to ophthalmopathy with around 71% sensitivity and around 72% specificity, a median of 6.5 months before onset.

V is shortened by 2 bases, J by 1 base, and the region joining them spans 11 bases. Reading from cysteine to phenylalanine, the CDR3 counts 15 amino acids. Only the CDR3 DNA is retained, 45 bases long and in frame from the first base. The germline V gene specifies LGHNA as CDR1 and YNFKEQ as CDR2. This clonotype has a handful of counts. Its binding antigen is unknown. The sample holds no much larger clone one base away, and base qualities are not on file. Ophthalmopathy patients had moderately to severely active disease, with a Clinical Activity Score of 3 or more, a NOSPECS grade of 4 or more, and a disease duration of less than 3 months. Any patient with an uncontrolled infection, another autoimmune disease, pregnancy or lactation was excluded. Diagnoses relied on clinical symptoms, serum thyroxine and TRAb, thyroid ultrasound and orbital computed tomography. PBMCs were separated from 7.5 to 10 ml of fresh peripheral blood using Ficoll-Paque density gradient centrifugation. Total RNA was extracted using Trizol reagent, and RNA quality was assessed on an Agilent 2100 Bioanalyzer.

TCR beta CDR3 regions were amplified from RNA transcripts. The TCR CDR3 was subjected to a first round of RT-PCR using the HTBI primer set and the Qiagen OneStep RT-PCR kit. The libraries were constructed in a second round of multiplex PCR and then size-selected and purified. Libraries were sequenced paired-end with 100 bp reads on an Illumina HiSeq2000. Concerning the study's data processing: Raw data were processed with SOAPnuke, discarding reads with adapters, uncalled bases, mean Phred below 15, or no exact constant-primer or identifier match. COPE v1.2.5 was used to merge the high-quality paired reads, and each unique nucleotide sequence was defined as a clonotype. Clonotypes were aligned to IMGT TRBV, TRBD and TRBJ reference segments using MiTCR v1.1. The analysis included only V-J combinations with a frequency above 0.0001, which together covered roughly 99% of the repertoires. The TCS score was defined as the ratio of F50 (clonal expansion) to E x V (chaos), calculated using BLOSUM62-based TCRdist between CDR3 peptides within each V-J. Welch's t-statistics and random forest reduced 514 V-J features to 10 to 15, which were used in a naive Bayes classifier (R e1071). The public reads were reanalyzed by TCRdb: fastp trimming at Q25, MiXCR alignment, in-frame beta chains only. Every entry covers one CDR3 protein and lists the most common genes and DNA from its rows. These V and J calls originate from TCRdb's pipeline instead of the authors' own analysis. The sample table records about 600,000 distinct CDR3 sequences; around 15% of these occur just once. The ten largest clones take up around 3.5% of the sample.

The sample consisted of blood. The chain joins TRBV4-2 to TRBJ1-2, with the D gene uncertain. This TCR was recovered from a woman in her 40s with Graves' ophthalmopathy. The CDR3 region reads CASSQPLTVNYGYTF. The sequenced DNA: TGTGCCAGCAGCCAACCCCTAACAGTTAACTATGGCTACACCTTC.